The 13 T cell receptor beta chains given below trace back to one sample, sequenced in a study of blood T cell repertoires in COVID-19. The data were produced by immunoSEQ multiplex PCR, yet TCRdb's version contains in-frame clones alone and is incomplete. In the table there are roughly 130,000 clones, approximately 84% of which are singletons. Input material: peripheral blood. These receptors all come from a woman aged 55-69 years with acute or convalescent COVID-19.

V gene TRBV11-2 combines with J gene TRBJ2-5; D remains ambiguous. With 3 bases removed from V and 0 bases from J, the gap between germline ends came to 17 bases. CDR1 is SGHAT, CDR2 FQNNGV, per germline. The length of the CDR3 is 17 residues. CDR3 sequence: CASSFSLEAEYQETQYF. CDR3 in DNA: TGTGCCAGCAGCTTCTCGCTAGAGGCGGAGTACCAAGAGACCCAGTACTTC.

CDR3 sequence reads: CASSLQGGNTEAFF. The DNA of the CDR3 is TGTGCCAGTAGTCTTCAGGGTGGGAACACTGAAGCTTTCTTT. V and J are TRBV19 and TRBJ1-1, with D possibly TRBD1 on 5 matching bases. Trimming removed 5 bases from V and 1 base from J, with 11 bases in between. The CDR3 totals 14 residues. Germline-derived CDR1 and CDR2 are LNHDA and SQIVND (reference sequence). Looking up the rest from reference TRBV19 and TRBJ1-1 gives the full variable domain: DGGITQSPKYLFRKEGQNVTLSCEQNLNHDAMYWYRQDPGQGLRLIYYSQIVNDFQKGDIAEGYSVSREKKESFPLTVTSAQKNPTAFYLCASSLQGGNTEAFFGQGTRLTVV.

The gene calls are TRBV6-6 and TRBJ2-1; 7 nucleotides agree with TRBD1. This CDR3 spans 14 amino acids. CDR1 is MNHNY, CDR2 SVGAGI, per germline (reference sequence). V trimming: 4 bases; J trimming: 4 bases; junction bases outside the gene matches: 4. The CDR3 DNA reads TGTGCCAGCAGTTCCGGACAGGTGTACAATGAGCAGTTCTTC. Translation gives CASSSGQVYNEQFF.

This clone was recorded once. This chain uses TRBV27 with TRBJ2-7; D gene uncertain. The CDR3 totals 14 residues. Between the trimmed V and J ends, which lost 0 bases and 5 bases, there was a span of 11 bases. The germline CDR1 and CDR2 sequences are MNHEY and SMNVEV (reference sequence). The CDR3 bases are TGTGCCAGCAGTTTATCTGGCCAAATCCACGAGCAGTACTTC. This gives the protein CASSLSGQIHEQYF.

This chain's CDR3 is CASPPNYRARGYTF. In DNA form, the CDR3 reads TGTGCCAGTCCCCCCAACTACAGGGCAAGGGGCTACACCTTC. The V gene is TRBV7-2, the J gene TRBJ1-2, with a tentative D call TRBD1 (6 bases). CDR1 SGHTA and CDR2 FQGNSA come from the germline V gene. This CDR3 is built from 14 residues. V lost 9 bases to trimming and J lost 8 bases, with 22 bases between them. The full variable domain, with the rest looked up from reference TRBV7-2 and TRBJ1-2, is GAGVSQSPSNKVTEKGKDVELRCDPISGHTALYWYRQSLGQGLEFLIYFQGNSAPDKSGLPSDRFSAERTGGSVSTLTIQRTQQEDSAVYLCASPPNYRARGYTFGSGTRLTVV.

The chain's CDR3 is CASSYLGARNTEAFF. DNA for the CDR3: TGTGCCAGCAGTTACTTGGGAGCGAGGAACACTGAAGCTTTCTTT. The V call is TRBV6-5, the J call TRBJ1-1; D remains unclear. The V gene lost 1 base and the J gene lost 1 base, with 10 bases spanning the gap. CDR1 is MNHEY, CDR2 SVGAGI, per germline. The CDR3 covers 15 residues.

The chain carries TRBV5-1 and TRBJ2-3; 9 bases match TRBD1. The length of the CDR3 is 16 residues. The V gene end was trimmed by 3 bases and the J gene end by 2 bases; junction bases not matched to a gene: 7. Germline V gene data show CDR1 as SGHRS and CDR2 as YFSETQ. The CDR3 protein is CASSWQGDRDTDTQYF. In DNA form, the CDR3 reads TGCGCCAGCAGCTGGCAAGGGGACAGGGACACAGATACGCAGTATTTT.

The rearrangement joins TRBV27 to TRBJ2-1; D is undetermined. CDR3 length equals 15 residues. CDR1 and CDR2 from the germline V gene are MNHEY and SMNVEV (reference sequence). The V and J ends lost 2 bases and 0 bases respectively, with 8 bases between them. This CDR3 reads CASSLSDPSYNEQFF. CDR3 in DNA: TGTGCCAGCAGTTTAAGCGACCCCTCCTACAATGAGCAGTTCTTC.

Only a few counts were recorded for this clone. This sequence joins TRBV3-1 (or the pseudogene TRBV3-2) and TRBJ1-1; D perhaps matches TRBD1 (6 bases). The CDR3 totals 13 residues. Germline loops: CDR1 LGHDT, CDR2 YNNKEL (reference sequence). The germline V and J ends were trimmed by 4 bases and 3 bases, with 9 bases remaining between them. CDR3 sequence (DNA): TGTGCCAGCAGCCCTGGACAGTACACTGAAGCTTTCTTT. Translation gives CASSPGQYTEAFF.

This sequence joins TRBV6-1 and TRBJ1-5, with D perhaps matching TRBD1 (5 bases). The CDR3 is made up of 16 amino acids. CDR1 MNHNS and CDR2 SASEGT come from the germline V gene. Trimming stripped 3 bases from V and 5 bases from J, with 17 bases between. As DNA, the CDR3 is TGTGCCAGCAGTGATAGGGACGGAGGGCGTTATCAGCCCCAGCATTTT. It translates to CASSDRDGGRYQPQHF.

This clone occurred a few times. This rearrangement joins TRBV11-2 to TRBJ1-3, with TRBD1 matching 7 bases. In germline, CDR1 is SGHAT, CDR2 FQNNGV. This CDR3 has 17 residues. The J segment lost 0 bases and the V segment lost 1 base, leaving 6 bases of the junction unmatched. The CDR3 DNA follows: TGTGCCAGCAGCTTAGCGGGGGACAGCTTCTCTGGAAACACCATATATTTT. Translating it yields CASSLAGDSFSGNTIYF.

V and J are TRBV5-1 and TRBJ2-1, with 12 bases aligning to TRBD2. Germline CDR1 is SGHRS and CDR2 is YFSETQ. Trimming took 1 base from V and 7 from J; bases not matched to a gene: 6. The CDR3 runs 16 residues. The CDR3 here is CASSLTPGLAGNEQFF. The CDR3 region has the DNA TGCGCCAGCAGCTTGACCCCCGGACTAGCGGGGAATGAGCAGTTCTTC.

The J gene is TRBJ1-2, the V gene TRBV11-2; D may be TRBD1 (5 bases). Trimming cost V 5 bases and J 2 bases, with 18 bases left between them. Germline CDR1 SGHAT, CDR2 FQNNGV. The CDR3 is 16 amino acids. The CDR3 DNA follows: TGTGCCAGCAGCCTCGGGGCTCCGGGGGGGAACTATGGCTACACCTTC. It yields the protein CASSLGAPGGNYGYTF.